This T cell receptor (beta chain) was captured in a study of radiotherapy plus CTLA-4 blockade in lung cancer. Study at large: An objective response was seen in 15% to 20% of patients, and disease control in 31%.

Focal radiation plus CTLA-4 blockade with ipilimumab was administered to patients who had chemo-refractory metastatic non-small-cell lung cancer. Sequenced by immunoSEQ multiplex PCR; TCRdb stores in-frame clones only, minus some. The sample includes tens of thousands of clones, around 76% of them seen just once. J lost 8 bases, V lost 0 bases, and 2 bases had no gene match. The germline CDR1 and CDR2 sequences are SGHDT and YYEEEE. The CDR3 length is 14 residues. The gene calls are TRBV5-6 and TRBJ1-2; 12 nucleotides align to TRBD1. This TCR derives from a human donor with non-small cell lung cancer whose response to radiotherapy plus ipilimumab could not be evaluated. Some clones in this sample may be carry-over from other donors' samples. Sequencing used peripheral blood, obtained from a patient treated with radiotherapy plus ipilimumab. In nucleotides, the CDR3 is TGTGCCAGCAGCTTGGGGGACAGGGGGCGAGGCTACACCTTC. It codes for CASSLGDRGRGYTF.